This T cell receptor (beta chain) was profiled in a study of cytomegalovirus exposure and HLA in healthy donors. Use of 60 Vbeta and 13 Jbeta primers characterized the PCR. Some clones are missing from TCRdb's copy, which holds only in-frame ones; the method was immunoSEQ multiplex PCR. In the table there are 55,000 to 80,000 clones, roughly 85% of which are singletons. CDR1 LNHDA and CDR2 SQIVND come from the germline V gene (reference sequence). The CDR3 runs to 14 residues. Trimming removed 5 bases from V and 4 bases from J, with 14 bases in between. These donors, healthy bone marrow donors, were studied. Remarks on this clone: What it recognizes is unknown.

Whole-study results and caveats: In vitro checks showed that three CMV-associated chains really do target CMV antigens. A missense DCLRE1C variant was associated with V- and J-gene trimming of TCR beta chains in a later analysis, and an independent cohort replicated the association. The study found most TCR sequences rare, yet found some public TCRs in many donors.

What was sequenced was PBMCs. This chain connects TRBV19 to TRBJ1-2; D perhaps matches TRBD1 (6 bases). This TCR was sampled from a female donor in good health and CMV-seronegative. The CDR3 protein is CASSVETGSYGYTF. CDR3 bases: TGTGCCAGTAGTGTGGAAACAGGGTCCTATGGCTACACCTTC.